One sample yielded the 25 T cell receptor beta chains listed below, sequenced in a study of cytomegalovirus exposure and HLA in healthy donors. It was with 60 Vbeta and 13 Jbeta primers that the PCR ran. The assay was immunoSEQ multiplex PCR, and TCRdb's table has in-frame clones only and misses some. The repertoire consists of about 90,000 clones, with 55% to 75% occurring once and the leading ten covering 16%. Source material: PBMCs. The source of these receptors is a woman in her late teens or twenties in good health and CMV-seropositive.

V usage is TRBV7-9 and J usage is TRBJ2-1; 9 bases map to TRBD2. The germline gives CDR1 SEHNR, CDR2 FQNEAQ (reference sequence). The CDR3 is 15 amino acids. Trimming removed 2 bases from V and 6 bases from J; junction bases left unmatched: 5. As DNA, the CDR3 is TGTGCCAGCAGCTTAATGCGGGGGGGCCCCAATGAGCAGTTCTTC. This gives the protein CASSLMRGGPNEQFF.

The CDR3: CSAVAGGYNEQFF. The DNA of the CDR3 is TGCAGCGCTGTAGCGGGAGGGTACAATGAGCAGTTCTTC. V usage is TRBV29-1 and J usage is TRBJ2-1; 11 bases fit TRBD2. Trimming took 7 bases from V and 4 from J; bases not matched to a gene: 3. This CDR3 has 13 residues. Germline V gives CDR1 SQVTM, CDR2 ANQGSEA.

The gene calls are TRBV5-1 and TRBJ2-3; 11 nucleotides match TRBD2. The CDR3 has 17 amino acids. The junction had 7 bases not matched to a gene; V was cut back by 4 bases and J by 0 bases. Germline V gives CDR1 SGHRS, CDR2 YFSETQ. The DNA for the CDR3 is TGCGCCAGCAGCCCCGCGGGACTAGCGGCTAGCACAGATACGCAGTATTTT. This gives the protein CASSPAGLAASTDTQYF.

This clone was counted a few times. V and J are TRBV4-3 and TRBJ2-7; 10 bases line up with TRBD2. The CDR3 consists of 15 residues. Germline V gene sequence: CDR1 LGHNA, CDR2 YSLEER. Germline trimming cut 0 bases from V and 2 bases from J; bases unmatched to any gene: 1. The CDR3 sequence: CASSQDLAGAYEQYF. The DNA of the CDR3 is TGCGCCAGCAGCCAAGATCTAGCGGGGGCCTACGAGCAGTACTTC.

This clone was found a few times. This sequence joins TRBV7-2 and TRBJ1-6; D not certain. V gave up 1 base and J gave up 5 bases, with 9 bases separating them. CDR1 and CDR2 (germline): SGHTA, FQGNSA. This CDR3 region has 15 residues. CDR3 sequence reads: CASSLDGTHNSPLHF. The DNA of the CDR3 is TGTGCCAGCAGCTTAGATGGCACCCATAATTCACCCCTCCACTTT.

The chain links TRBV7-2 to TRBJ2-1; TRBD2 matches at 7 bases. CDR3 length: 16 amino acids. With V trimmed by 0 bases and J by 4 bases, 6 bases remained unmatched. The germline V gene encodes CDR1 SGHTA and CDR2 FQGNSA. CDR3 in amino acids: CASSLAGGRRYNEQFF. Here the CDR3 DNA reads TGTGCCAGCAGCTTAGCGGGAGGGAGACGTTACAATGAGCAGTTCTTC.

The chain carries TRBV30 and TRBJ2-7, with 7 positions matching TRBD1. Trimming took 4 bases from V and 0 from J; bases not matched to a gene: 0. The germline V gene has CDR1 GTSNPN and CDR2 SVGIG (reference sequence). This CDR3 spans 12 amino acids. The CDR3, as DNA: TGTGCCTGGAAGGGGGCCTCCTACGAGCAGTACTTC. Protein product: CAWKGASYEQYF.

There are a few counts of this clone. The V and J genes are TRBV4-3 and TRBJ2-3; D possibly corresponds to TRBD2 (5 bases). Germline CDR1 is LGHNA and CDR2 is YSLEER. The V end lost 0 bases, the J end lost 6 bases, and 16 bases lay between the germline ends. This CDR3 region has 16 residues. The CDR3 reads CASSQDQGGATDTQYF. The CDR3 bases are TGCGCCAGCAGCCAAGATCAAGGAGGTGCCACGGATACGCAGTATTTT.

The genes are TRBV11-2 and TRBJ2-6, with 9 bases aligning to TRBD1. The CDR3 length is 15 residues. The germline CDR1 and CDR2 sequences are SGHAT and FQNNGV. Trimming cost V 8 bases and J 0 bases; bases outside gene matches: 2. This CDR3 reads CASGGQGSGANVLTF. The CDR3 bases are TGTGCCAGCGGGGGACAGGGCTCTGGGGCCAACGTCCTGACTTTC.

This rearrangement joins TRBV18 to TRBJ1-3, with 8 positions matching TRBD1. Germline V gene data show CDR1 as KGHSH and CDR2 as LQKENI. V gave up 2 bases and J gave up 15 bases; unmatched junction bases: 12. This CDR3 has 14 amino acids. The CDR3 DNA reads TGTGCCAGCTCACCAGCGGGACAGGCGGAAAGGGCATATTTT. Translated: CASSPAGQAERAYF.

This rearrangement joins TRBV29-1 to TRBJ2-7, with 8 bases aligning to TRBD1. This CDR3 spans 14 amino acids. Germline lookup yields CDR1 SQVTM and CDR2 ANQGSEA. The V gene end was trimmed by 6 bases and the J gene end by 0 bases; junction bases not matched to a gene: 7. Here the CDR3 reads CSVADRDSSYEQYF. Written as DNA, the CDR3 is TGCAGCGTGGCGGACAGGGATTCCTCCTACGAGCAGTACTTC.

Note on this clone: Other DNA sequences in the same sample also yield this CDR3. This sequence joins TRBV6-1 and TRBJ2-5, with 8 bases aligning to TRBD2. Losses at the gene ends were 4 bases for V and 2 bases for J; bases not matched to a gene: 9. Germline V gene sequence: CDR1 MNHNS, CDR2 SASEGT. The CDR3 length is 16 residues. CDR3: CASSAHLGTSQETQYF. The CDR3 DNA is TGTGCCAGCAGTGCCCACCTTGGGACTAGTCAAGAGACCCAGTACTTC.

The chain links TRBV13 to TRBJ2-3; TRBD2 matches at 9 bases. Germline CDR1 is PRHDT and CDR2 is FYEKMQ (reference sequence). The junction had 13 bases not matched to a gene; V was cut back by 6 bases and J by 6 bases. The CDR3 consists of 16 residues. The CDR3 loop reads CASSPTGTSNTDTQYF. CDR3 nucleotides: TGTGCCAGCAGTCCGACCGGGACTAGCAATACGGATACGCAGTATTTT. The full variable domain, rest sourced from reference TRBV13 and TRBJ2-3, is AAGVIQSPRHLIKEKRETATLKCYPIPRHDTVYWYQQGPGQDPQFLISFYEKMQSDKGSIPDRFSAQQFSDYHSELNMSSLELGDSALYFCASSPTGTSNTDTQYFGPGTRLTVL.

There are a few counts of this clone. V and J are TRBV5-1 and TRBJ1-2; possibly TRBD1 for D (6 bases). The V gene lost 4 bases and the J gene lost 8 bases, with 15 bases spanning the gap. The V gene's germline CDR1 is SGHRS and CDR2 YFSETQ. This CDR3 comprises 13 residues. The CDR3 here is CASSRAGAEGYTF. Written as DNA, the CDR3 is TGCGCCAGCAGCAGAGCAGGGGCTGAGGGCTACACCTTC.

This chain links TRBV4-3 with TRBJ2-1; the D gene is possibly TRBD2 (5 bases). Per the germline V gene, CDR1 is LGHNA and CDR2 is YSLEER. V was trimmed by 4 bases and J by 3 bases, leaving 19 bases between them. The CDR3 consists of 17 residues. The CDR3 region has the DNA TGCGCCAGCAGCCCCAGGTGGGTCCCGGGATTCTACAATGAGCAGTTCTTC. It is translated as CASSPRWVPGFYNEQFF.

The chain employs TRBV5-1 and TRBJ1-1; no firm D call. Deletions cut 2 bases from V and 2 bases from J, with 7 bases between. The CDR3 extends over 13 amino acids. The germline CDR1 and CDR2 sequences are SGHRS and YFSETQ. CDR3: CASSLDINTEAFF. The CDR3 nucleotides read TGCGCCAGCAGCTTAGACATTAACACTGAAGCTTTCTTT.

The chain has TRBV5-6 and TRBJ1-5, with unresolved D. Germline CDR1 and CDR2: SGHDT and YYEEEE. The CDR3 runs 12 residues. Trimming cost V 4 bases and J 7 bases, with 9 bases left between them. CDR3 sequence reads: CASSAGSQPQHF. CDR3 nucleotides: TGTGCCAGCAGCGCGGGGTCACAGCCCCAGCATTTT.

This sequence joins TRBV19 and TRBJ1-3; D uncertain. The CDR3 length is 15 residues. The V end was cut by 6 bases, the J end by 2 bases, with 14 bases between. Germline V gene lookup returns CDR1 LNHDA and CDR2 SQIVND (reference sequence). The CDR3 region is CASRAGLSAGNTIYF. The CDR3 nucleotides are TGTGCCAGTAGGGCGGGGTTGTCGGCTGGAAACACCATATATTTT. Full variable domain (remainder filled in from reference TRBV19 and TRBJ1-3): DGGITQSPKYLFRKEGQNVTLSCEQNLNHDAMYWYRQDPGQGLRLIYYSQIVNDFQKGDIAEGYSVSREKKESFPLTVTSAQKNPTAFYLCASRAGLSAGNTIYFGEGSWLTVV.

The chain uses TRBV19 and TRBJ2-4; D may be TRBD2 (5 bases). This CDR3 has 14 amino acids. Germline CDR1 and CDR2: LNHDA and SQIVND (reference sequence). With 1 base removed from V and 6 bases from J, the gap between germline ends came to 10 bases. The CDR3 nucleotides read TGTGCCAGTAGTATAGGCACGGACTCAAACATTCAGTACTTC. The encoded protein is CASSIGTDSNIQYF.

This clone was detected a few times. The rearrangement uses TRBV30 and TRBJ1-6; D is possibly TRBD1 (6 bases). Trimming left V 0 bases short and J 10 bases short, with 28 bases between. The CDR3 spans 19 residues. From germline, CDR1 is GTSNPN and CDR2 SVGIG (reference sequence). CDR3 nucleotides: TGTGCCTGGAGTGTAAGGCACTCGGGGGGGGCGCCGAGAGAGTCACCCCTCCACTTT. Translated, it gives CAWSVRHSGGAPRESPLHF.

The genes are TRBV7-8 and TRBJ2-2; D may be TRBD1 (5 bases). The CDR3 is 15 amino acids. Trimming stripped 0 bases from V and 9 bases from J, with 14 bases between. In germline, CDR1 is SGHVS, CDR2 FQNEAQ. The chain's CDR3 is CASSLAPQGPRELFF. The CDR3 DNA reads TGTGCCAGCAGCTTAGCCCCGCAGGGCCCCAGGGAGCTGTTTTTT.

The rearrangement joins TRBV10-3 to TRBJ1-2; D gene ambiguous. The CDR3 sequence is 15 residues long. Germline CDR1 reads ENHRY; CDR2 reads SYGVKD. Trimming cost V 8 bases and J 0 bases, with 16 bases left between them. The CDR3 coding sequence is TGTGCCATCCGAAAGGAGAAGGTCCCTAACTATGGCTACACCTTC. Its translation is CAIRKEKVPNYGYTF.

The chain couples TRBV19 to TRBJ2-7, with TRBD2 matching 14 bases. V shed 3 bases and J 3 bases; nucleotides not matched to a gene: 10. Per the germline V gene, CDR1 is LNHDA and CDR2 is SQIVND (reference sequence). This CDR3 comprises 18 residues. In DNA form, the CDR3 reads TGTGCCAGTAGTATGCCGGGACTAGCGGGAGTGATAGGCTACGAGCAGTACTTC. Its protein product is CASSMPGLAGVIGYEQYF.

J is TRBJ1-2 and V is TRBV5-8, with D perhaps TRBD1 (6 bases). This CDR3 is 15 amino acids long. Per the germline V gene, CDR1 is SGHTS and CDR2 is YDEGEE. The V and J ends lost 3 bases and 4 bases respectively, with 16 bases between them. CDR3 amino acids: CASSSRGQPVYGYTF. DNA of the CDR3: TGTGCCAGCAGCTCTAGAGGACAGCCGGTCTATGGCTACACCTTC. Complete variable domain (other parts from reference TRBV5-8 and TRBJ1-2): EAGVTQSPTHLIKTRGQQATLRCSPISGHTSVYWYQQALGLGLQFLLWYDEGEERNRGNFPPRFSGRQFPNYSSELNVNALELEDSALYLCASSSRGQPVYGYTFGSGTRLTVV.

This clone was recorded a few times. The V gene is TRBV11-3, the J gene TRBJ2-5; D remains unclear. The ends were cut back, 5 bases at V and 2 bases at J, with 3 bases in the middle. The CDR3 length is 11 residues. From germline, CDR1 is SGHNT and CDR2 YENEEA. The CDR3 region is CASSLQETQYF. Written as DNA, the CDR3 is TGTGCCAGCAGCCTACAAGAGACCCAGTACTTC.